Described below is a single TCR beta chain sequence and its context. Its matching antigen is unknown. These data originate in a study of vaccination effects on CD4 cells after COVID-19. Study conclusions and caveats: Convalescent patients were few in the study, and early post-infection timepoints were absent. Whether induced by infection or by vaccine, clones showed marked clonal contraction late after vaccination.

Sequencing followed a ViraFEST assay step that expanded antigen-specific CD4+ T cells with viral peptide pools. Researchers isolated CD4+ T cells once approximately eleven days of culture had elapsed. Vaccinated participants had no history of SARS-CoV-2 infection and tested negative for nucleocapsid antibodies. Wells each received around 2.1 million PBMC, cultured with around 9.3 IU/ml IL-2 and around 9.8 ug/ml peptides. On day 3 and again on day 7, half the medium was replaced with IL-2 medium. This table comes from immunoSEQ multiplex PCR, and its TCRdb copy is limited to in-frame clones, with some not included. This table has 25,000 or so clones, approximately 70% appearing once. CDR1 is SGHKS, CDR2 YYEKEE, per germline (reference sequence). V lost 6 bases, J lost 7 bases, and 14 bases stayed unmatched. The CDR3 runs to 16 residues.

The chain joins TRBV5-5 to TRBJ2-1; 9 positions agree with TRBD2. The source was CD4+ T cells from PBMCs cultured with HCoV-OC43 spike peptides, collected before COVID-19 vaccination. Subset here: HCoV-OC43 spike overlapping peptide pool stimulation. The sequence came from a human donor who received a COVID-19 vaccine. CDR3 DNA sequence: TGTGCCAGCATCGGGACTAGCCACTCTCGGGCGAATGAGCAGTTCTTC. It specifies CASIGTSHSRANEQFF. Based on the CDR3 plus reference TRBV5-5 and TRBJ2-1, the full variable domain is DAGVTQSPTHLIKTRGQQVTLRCSPISGHKSVSWYQQVLGQGPQFIFQYYEKEERGRGNFPDRFSARQFPNYSSELNVNALLLGDSALYLCASIGTSHSRANEQFFGPGTRLTVL.